Below, 11 T cell receptor beta chains from the same sample are listed, as sequenced in a study of T cell clusters in autoimmune cytopenias. TRB amplification used approximately 250 ng of peripheral blood genomic DNA. TRB rearrangements were amplified by touch-down multiplex PCR with mixed TRB-A/B primers. Using the multiplex PCR reads, TCRdb records one entry per CDR3 protein without DNA. This sample's table has several thousand distinct CDR3 sequences. Sequences were obtained from peripheral blood. Receptors originate from a human donor with an autoimmune cytopenia or autoimmune hepatitis (not recorded which).

Its frequency marks this clonotype as medium-sized. The CDR3: CASSWNSGANVLTF. The chain couples TRBV6-5 to TRBJ2-6. The CDR3 spans 14 residues. Germline V gene data show CDR1 as MNHEY and CDR2 as SVGAGI.

V and J are TRBV24-1 and TRBJ2-5; absent DNA, TCRdb's TRBD2 call cannot be checked. CDR1 KGHDR and CDR2 SFDVKD come from the germline V gene. The CDR3 extends over 14 amino acids. CDR3 loop: CATSDTLAGETQYF.

According to its frequency, this clonotype is medium-sized. This chain connects TRBV5-4 to TRBJ1-3. Germline V gives CDR1 SGHNT, CDR2 YYREEE (reference sequence). The CDR3 has 16 amino acids. The CDR3 sequence: CASSLRASYSGNTIYF.

The chain combines TRBV12-3 or TRBV12-4 with TRBJ2-3; TCRdb's D gene call, TRBD2, goes unchecked for lack of DNA. The CDR3 is 17 amino acids. The CDR3 loop is CASSFRTGGYGADTQYF.

The gene calls are TRBV15 and TRBJ2-7; the D call of TRBD1 rests on TCRdb alone, since no DNA is present to check it. This CDR3 spans 12 amino acids. From germline, CDR1 is LNHNV and CDR2 YYDKDF (reference sequence). The CDR3 loop reads CATSRDRGGSHF.

The chain links TRBV18 to TRBJ1-3. The CDR3 runs 15 residues. Germline V gives CDR1 KGHSH, CDR2 LQKENI. CDR3 amino acids: CASSSDQGSGNTIYF.

The J gene is TRBJ1-4, the V gene TRBV15; no DNA is available, so the TRBD1 call from TCRdb remains unchecked. Germline loops: CDR1 LNHNV, CDR2 YYDKDF (reference sequence). The CDR3 covers 16 residues. The CDR3: CATSRGASATNEKLFF.

This chain connects TRBV20-1 to TRBJ1-6. The CDR3 sequence is 15 residues long. Germline-derived CDR1 and CDR2 are DFQATT and SNEGSKA (reference sequence). CDR3 region: CSARPAGGSNSPLHF.

V usage is TRBV7-9 and J usage is TRBJ2-7; the TRBD2 assignment by TCRdb is unverifiable without DNA. Germline V gene data show CDR1 as SEHNR and CDR2 as FQNEAQ (reference sequence). The CDR3 runs to 15 residues. The CDR3 loop is CASSHHSGRAHEQYF. Filled out from reference TRBV7-9 and TRBJ2-7, the complete variable domain reads DTGVSQNPRHKITKRGQNVTFRCDPISEHNRLYWYRQTLGQGPEFLTYFQNEAQLEKSRLLSDRFSAERPKGSFSTLEIQRTEQGDSAMYLCASSHHSGRAHEQYFGPGTRLTVT.

This clonotype ranks as medium-sized in terms of frequency. The J gene is TRBJ1-2, the V gene TRBV29-1; the TCRdb call, TRBD1, lacks DNA for checking. This CDR3 has 13 residues. Germline lookup yields CDR1 SQVTM and CDR2 ANQGSEA. The chain's CDR3 is CSVPQTGGYGYTF.

This chain connects TRBV6-5 to TRBJ1-1; TCRdb designates TRBD1, a call that cannot be tested without DNA. Germline CDR1 MNHEY, CDR2 SVGAGI. This CDR3 has 12 amino acids. This CDR3 reads CAISTPGGEAFF.